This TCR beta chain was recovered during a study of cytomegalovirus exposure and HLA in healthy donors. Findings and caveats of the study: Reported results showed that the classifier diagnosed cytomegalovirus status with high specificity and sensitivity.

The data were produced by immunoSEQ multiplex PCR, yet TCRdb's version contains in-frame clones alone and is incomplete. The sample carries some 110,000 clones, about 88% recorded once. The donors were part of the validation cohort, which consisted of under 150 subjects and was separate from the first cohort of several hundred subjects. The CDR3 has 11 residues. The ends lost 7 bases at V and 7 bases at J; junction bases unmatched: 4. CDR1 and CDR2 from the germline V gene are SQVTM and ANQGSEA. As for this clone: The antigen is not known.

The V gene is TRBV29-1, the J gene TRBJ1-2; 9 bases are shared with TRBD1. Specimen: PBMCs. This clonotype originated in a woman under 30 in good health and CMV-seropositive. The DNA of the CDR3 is TGCAGCGCCTGGGACAGGGCTGGCTACACCTTC. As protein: CSAWDRAGYTF.